These T cell receptor beta chains were read from a single sample in a study of CD8 T cells in ankylosing spondylitis. TCRdb ran MiXCR on the 5' RACE reads and lists one entry per CDR3 protein. This sample has around 300,000 distinct CDR3 sequences, with roughly 14% found just once. What was sequenced was blood, either unsorted or a sorted T cell fraction (not recorded which). These receptors were collected from a male donor with ankylosing spondylitis or in good health (not recorded which). CDR3s include the opening cysteine and the closing phenylalanine or tryptophan. A D gene is named only where the DNA matches it firmly. For some rows the clone size is stated as once, few or many, or as a class when expanded; others skip it.

>-|-|TRBV19|15|TRBJ2-7
CASSIAQGSSYEQYF
TGTGCCAGTAGTATAGCCCAGGGGAGCTCCTACGAGCAGTACTTC
>many|-|TRBV5-1|15|TRBJ2-6
CASSLANSGANVLTF
TGCGCCAGCAGCTTAGCGAACTCTGGGGCCAACGTCCTGACTTTC
>-|-|TRBV2|13|TRBJ2-7
CASGYTGRGEQYF
TGTGCCAGCGGTTATACAGGGAGAGGCGAGCAGTACTTC
>-|TRBD1|TRBV11-2|11|TRBJ1-1
CASSARRGSFF
TGTGCCAGCAGCGCCCGCAGGGGGTCTTTCTTT
>-|TRBD2|TRBV15|12|TRBJ2-3
CATSKAGDTQYF
TGTGCCACCAGCAAAGCGGGGGATACGCAGTATTTT
>-|-|TRBV12-3/TRBV12-4|17|TRBJ2-7
CASSFNAPLSPRYEQYF
TGTGCCAGCAGTTTTAACGCCCCTCTCTCCCCTCGCTACGAGCAGTACTTC
>-|-|TRBV15|15|TRBJ1-5
CATSIPGTGRQPQHF
TGTGCCACCAGCATCCCTGGCACAGGGAGGCAGCCCCAGCATTTT
>-|-|TRBV7-8|19|TRBJ2-1
CASSGRGAPYFYSYNEQFF
TGTGCCAGCAGCGGACGGGGGGCCCCATATTTCTACTCCTACAATGAGCAGTTCTTC
>-|TRBD2|TRBV7-9|16|TRBJ2-1
CASSPGLAGDSNEQFF
TGTGCCAGCAGCCCGGGACTAGCGGGAGACTCGAATGAGCAGTTCTTC
>-|-|TRBV5-1|16|TRBJ2-5
CASSSPGQGGKETQYF
TGCGCCAGCAGTAGCCCCGGGCAGGGGGGAAAAGAGACCCAGTACTTC
>-|TRBD1|TRBV30|13|TRBJ2-7
CAWSTGTGIEQYF
TGTGCCTGGAGTACCGGGACAGGGATCGAGCAGTACTTC
>many|-|TRBV4-1|15|TRBJ1-1
CASSQDRVGGTEAFF
TGCGCCAGCAGCCAAGATCGGGTGGGGGGCACTGAAGCTTTCTTT
>few|-|TRBV30|15|TRBJ2-1
CAWSVGSASYNEQFF
TGTGCCTGGAGTGTCGGCTCTGCCTCCTACAATGAGCAGTTCTTC
>few|-|TRBV7-2|14|TRBJ2-1
CASSFAFRGNEQFF
TGTGCCAGCAGCTTCGCTTTCCGAGGCAATGAGCAGTTCTTC
>few|TRBD2|TRBV19|15|TRBJ2-5
CASSWGPSAGETQYF
TGTGCCAGTAGCTGGGGACCCTCAGCGGGGGAGACCCAGTACTTC
>few|TRBD2|TRBV7-9|16|TRBJ2-3
CASSLNLAGGLDTQYF
TGTGCCAGCAGCTTAAACCTAGCGGGGGGGCTGGATACGCAGTATTTT
>-|TRBD2|TRBV7-8|15|TRBJ2-7
CASSTSSSGRNEQYF
TGTGCCAGCAGCACCTCCAGTAGCGGGAGGAACGAGCAGTACTTC
>-|TRBD1|TRBV6-5|18|TRBJ2-6
CASSYSRDRGAGANVLTF
TGTGCCAGCAGTTACTCGCGGGACAGGGGTGCTGGGGCCAACGTCCTGACTTTC
>-|-|TRBV20-1|14|TRBJ2-1
CSARGALAYNEQFF
TGCAGTGCTAGAGGCGCACTAGCCTACAATGAGCAGTTCTTC
>many|-|TRBV7-9|14|TRBJ1-1
CASSLGAQNTEAFF
TGTGCCAGCAGCTTAGGGGCTCAGAACACTGAAGCTTTCTTT
>-|TRBD1|TRBV29-1|14|TRBJ1-5
CSVSGTGVDQPQHF
TGCAGCGTCTCCGGGACAGGGGTGGATCAGCCCCAGCATTTT
>many|TRBD2|TRBV12-3/TRBV12-4|14|TRBJ2-7
CASSLGLAINEQYF
TGTGCCAGCAGTTTAGGACTAGCCATCAACGAGCAGTACTTC
>few|-|TRBV20-1|10|TRBJ2-7
CSAWLDEQYF
TGCAGTGCTTGGTTGGACGAGCAGTACTTC
>few|TRBD2|TRBV27|15|TRBJ2-1
CASSSLAGLNNEQFF
TGTGCCAGCAGTTCGCTAGCGGGTTTGAACAATGAGCAGTTCTTC
>-|-|TRBV10-3|13|TRBJ1-6
CASTRGVNSPLHF
TGTGCCTCCACCCGCGGGGTAAATTCACCCCTCCACTTT
>few|-|TRBV5-5|13|TRBJ1-5
CASSFTADQPQHF
TGTGCCAGCAGCTTCACAGCAGACCAGCCCCAGCATTTT
>few|-|TRBV12-3/TRBV12-4|14|TRBJ2-5
CASSGGLPQETQYF
TGTGCCAGCAGTGGGGGACTCCCCCAAGAGACCCAGTACTTC
>-|-|TRBV12-3/TRBV12-4|14|TRBJ1-2
CASSLDLPPYGYTF
TGTGCCAGCAGTTTGGACCTACCCCCCTATGGCTACACCTTC
>-|TRBD1|TRBV12-3/TRBV12-4|15|TRBJ1-5
CASRPTGGGNQPQHF
TGTGCCAGCAGACCTACAGGGGGGGGCAATCAGCCCCAGCATTTT
>few|-|TRBV21-1|17|TRBJ2-3
CASSTGGRDKSTDTQYF
TGTGCCAGCAGCACGGGGGGGAGGGACAAAAGCACAGATACGCAGTATTTT
>-|-|TRBV12-3/TRBV12-4|13|TRBJ2-2
CASSKTGTGELFF
TGTGCCAGCAGCAAGACGGGGACCGGGGAGCTGTTTTTT
>few|TRBD1|TRBV12-3/TRBV12-4|13|TRBJ1-1
CASISGGGTEAFF
TGTGCCAGCATCTCAGGGGGGGGGACTGAAGCTTTCTTT
>few|TRBD2|TRBV2|13|TRBJ2-1
CAITSGGLGEQFF
TGTGCCATCACTAGCGGCGGCTTGGGTGAGCAGTTCTTC
>-|TRBD1|TRBV18|15|TRBJ1-1
CASSRTGVANTEAFF
TGTGCCAGCTCAAGGACAGGGGTGGCGAACACTGAAGCTTTCTTT
>-|TRBD2|TRBV10-3|17|TRBJ2-7
CAISEVLLATDSYEQYF
TGTGCCATCAGTGAGGTACTACTAGCGACCGATTCCTACGAGCAGTACTTC
>many|-|TRBV12-3/TRBV12-4|15|TRBJ2-1
CASSLTAGSNNEQFF
TGTGCCAGCAGTTTAACGGCGGGCTCGAACAATGAGCAGTTCTTC
>-|-|TRBV29-1|15|TRBJ1-1
CSAPGGGGRYTEAFF
TGCAGCGCCCCCGGTGGTGGGGGGAGGTACACTGAAGCTTTCTTT
>few|TRBD1|TRBV10-3|15|TRBJ1-4
CAISGTGGFGEKLFF
TGTGCCATCAGTGGAACAGGGGGCTTCGGTGAAAAACTGTTTTTT
>few|-|TRBV25-1|14|TRBJ2-2
CASSEGWASGELFF
TGTGCCAGCAGTGAAGGATGGGCTTCCGGGGAGCTGTTTTTT
>-|TRBD1|TRBV25-1|15|TRBJ2-7
CASTRGQGSSYEQYF
TGTGCCAGCACCCGAGGACAGGGTTCCTCCTACGAGCAGTACTTC
>many|TRBD1|TRBV12-3/TRBV12-4|16|TRBJ1-3
CASSLDRGQIGNTIYF
TGTGCCAGCAGTTTGGACAGGGGGCAGATCGGAAACACCATATATTTT
>few|-|TRBV3-1|13|TRBJ1-1
CASSQRGYTEAFF
TGTGCCAGCAGCCAACGGGGATACACTGAAGCTTTCTTT